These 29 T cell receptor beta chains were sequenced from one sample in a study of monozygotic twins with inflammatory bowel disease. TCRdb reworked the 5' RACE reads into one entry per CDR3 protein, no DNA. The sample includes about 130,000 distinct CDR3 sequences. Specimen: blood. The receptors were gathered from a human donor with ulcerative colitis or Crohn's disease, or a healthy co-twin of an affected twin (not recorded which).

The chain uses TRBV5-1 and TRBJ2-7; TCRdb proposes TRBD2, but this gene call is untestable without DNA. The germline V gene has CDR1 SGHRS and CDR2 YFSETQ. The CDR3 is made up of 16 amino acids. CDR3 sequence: CASSLAQGLGVYEQYF.

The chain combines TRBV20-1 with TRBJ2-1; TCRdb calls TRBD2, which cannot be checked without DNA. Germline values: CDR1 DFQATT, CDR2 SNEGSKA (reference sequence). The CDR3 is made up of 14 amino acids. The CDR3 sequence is CSASQSVLWNEQFF.

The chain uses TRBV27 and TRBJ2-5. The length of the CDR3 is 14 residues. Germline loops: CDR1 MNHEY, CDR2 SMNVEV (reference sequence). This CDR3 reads CASSQWQRQETQYF.

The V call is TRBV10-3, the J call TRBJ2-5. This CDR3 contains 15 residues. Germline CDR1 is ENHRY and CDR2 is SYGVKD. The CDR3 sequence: CAISESGGDQETQYF.

This chain's CDR3 is CATSDPGQDHYEQYF. This sequence joins TRBV24-1 and TRBJ2-7; TCRdb reports TRBD1, a call that lacks DNA to check it against. The CDR3 has 15 amino acids. Germline CDR1 and CDR2: KGHDR and SFDVKD.

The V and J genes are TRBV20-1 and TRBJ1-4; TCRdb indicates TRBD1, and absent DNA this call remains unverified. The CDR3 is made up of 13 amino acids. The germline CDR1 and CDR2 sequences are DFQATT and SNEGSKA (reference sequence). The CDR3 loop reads CSANRGPNEKLFF.

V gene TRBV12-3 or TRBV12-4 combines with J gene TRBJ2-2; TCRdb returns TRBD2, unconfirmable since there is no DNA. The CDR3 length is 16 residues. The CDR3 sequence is CASSPSGGAGTGELFF.

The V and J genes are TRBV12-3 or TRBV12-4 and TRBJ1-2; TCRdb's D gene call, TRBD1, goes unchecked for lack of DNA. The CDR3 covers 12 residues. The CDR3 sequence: CASRSRGIGYTF.

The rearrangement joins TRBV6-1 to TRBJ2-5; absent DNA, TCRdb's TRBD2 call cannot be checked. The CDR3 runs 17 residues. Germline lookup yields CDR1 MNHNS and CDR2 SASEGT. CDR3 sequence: CASSFGTSGSMEETQYF.

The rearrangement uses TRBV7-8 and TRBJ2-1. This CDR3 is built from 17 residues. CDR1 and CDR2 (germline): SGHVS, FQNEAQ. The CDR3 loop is CASSPSPSGSSYNEQFF.

CDR3 region: CASSLRPSGSYQETQYF. The chain is built from TRBV5-4 and TRBJ2-5; lacking DNA, the TRBD2 call made by TCRdb goes unchecked. CDR3 size: 17 residues. Germline CDR1 is SGHNT and CDR2 is YYREEE (reference sequence).

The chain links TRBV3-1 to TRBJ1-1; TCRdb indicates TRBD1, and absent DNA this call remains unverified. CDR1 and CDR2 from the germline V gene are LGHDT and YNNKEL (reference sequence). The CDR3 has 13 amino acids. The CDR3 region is CASSRLGTDKAFF.

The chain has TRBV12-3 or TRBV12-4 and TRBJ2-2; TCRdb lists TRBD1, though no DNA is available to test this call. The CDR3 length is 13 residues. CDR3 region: CASSRDRAGELFF.

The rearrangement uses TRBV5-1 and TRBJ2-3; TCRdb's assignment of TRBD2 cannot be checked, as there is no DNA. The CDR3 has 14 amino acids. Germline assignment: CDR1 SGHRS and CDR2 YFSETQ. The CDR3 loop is CASSFGGETDTQYF. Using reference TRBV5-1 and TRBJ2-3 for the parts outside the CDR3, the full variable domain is KAGVTQTPRYLIKTRGQQVTLSCSPISGHRSVSWYQQTPGQGLQFLFEYFSETQRNKGNFPGRFSGRQFSNSRSEMNVSTLELGDSALYLCASSFGGETDTQYFGPGTRLTVL.

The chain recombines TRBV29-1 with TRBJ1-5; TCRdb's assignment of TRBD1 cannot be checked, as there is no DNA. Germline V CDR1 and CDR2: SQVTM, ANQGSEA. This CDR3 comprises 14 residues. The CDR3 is CSASQGRGDQPQHF. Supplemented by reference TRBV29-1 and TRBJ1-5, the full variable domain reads SAVISQKPSRDICQRGTSLTIQCQVDSQVTMMFWYRQQPGQSLTLIATANQGSEATYESGFVIDKFPISRPNLTFSTLTVSNMSPEDSSIYLCSASQGRGDQPQHFGDGTRLSIL.

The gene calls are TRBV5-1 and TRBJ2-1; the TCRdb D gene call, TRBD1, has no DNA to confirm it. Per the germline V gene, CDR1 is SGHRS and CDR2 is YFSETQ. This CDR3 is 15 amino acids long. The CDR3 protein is CASSLLSGPYNEQFF.

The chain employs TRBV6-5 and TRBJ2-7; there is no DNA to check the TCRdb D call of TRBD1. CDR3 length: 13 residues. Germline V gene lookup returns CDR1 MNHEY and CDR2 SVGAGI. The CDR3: CASYTGMGYEQYF.

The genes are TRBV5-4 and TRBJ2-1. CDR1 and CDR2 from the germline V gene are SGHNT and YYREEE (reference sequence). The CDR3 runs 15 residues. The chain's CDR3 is CASSWQASSYNEQFF.

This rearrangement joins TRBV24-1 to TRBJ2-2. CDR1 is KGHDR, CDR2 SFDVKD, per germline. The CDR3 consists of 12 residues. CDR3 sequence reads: CATSTSRGELFF.

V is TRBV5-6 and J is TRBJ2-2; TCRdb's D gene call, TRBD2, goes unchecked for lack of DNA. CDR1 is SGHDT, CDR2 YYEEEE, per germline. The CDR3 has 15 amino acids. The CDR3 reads CASSSLAGDTGELFF.

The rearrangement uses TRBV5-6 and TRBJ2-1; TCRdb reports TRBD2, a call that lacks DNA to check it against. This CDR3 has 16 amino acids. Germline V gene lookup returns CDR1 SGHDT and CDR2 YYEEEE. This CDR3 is CASSFGRGGFYNEQFF.

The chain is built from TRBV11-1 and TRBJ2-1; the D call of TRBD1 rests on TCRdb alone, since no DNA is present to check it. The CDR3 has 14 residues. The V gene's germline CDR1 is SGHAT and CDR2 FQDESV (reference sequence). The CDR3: CASSSDISYNEQFF.

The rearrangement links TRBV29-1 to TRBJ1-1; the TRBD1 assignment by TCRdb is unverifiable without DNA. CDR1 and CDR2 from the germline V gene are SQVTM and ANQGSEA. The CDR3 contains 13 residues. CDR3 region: CSARTAMNTEAFF.

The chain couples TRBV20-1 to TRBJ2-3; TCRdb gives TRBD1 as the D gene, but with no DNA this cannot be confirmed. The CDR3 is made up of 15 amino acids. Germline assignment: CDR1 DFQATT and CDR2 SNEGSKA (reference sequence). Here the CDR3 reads CSASGRQGVSDTQYF.

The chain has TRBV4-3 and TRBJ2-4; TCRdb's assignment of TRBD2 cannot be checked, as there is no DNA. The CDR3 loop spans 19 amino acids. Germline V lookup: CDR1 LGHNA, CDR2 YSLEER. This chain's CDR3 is CASSQDPPLAGTSKNIQYF.

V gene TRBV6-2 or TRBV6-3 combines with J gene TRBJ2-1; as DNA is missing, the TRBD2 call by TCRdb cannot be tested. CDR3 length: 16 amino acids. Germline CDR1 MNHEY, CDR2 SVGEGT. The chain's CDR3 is CASSDPAGNSYNEQFF.

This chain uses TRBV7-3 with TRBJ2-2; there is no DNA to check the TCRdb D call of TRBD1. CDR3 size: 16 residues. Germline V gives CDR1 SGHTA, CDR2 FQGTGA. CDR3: CASSSLGPIGGGELFF.

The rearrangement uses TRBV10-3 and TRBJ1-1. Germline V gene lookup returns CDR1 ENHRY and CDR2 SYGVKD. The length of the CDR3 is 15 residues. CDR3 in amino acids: CAISESRRGNTEAFF.

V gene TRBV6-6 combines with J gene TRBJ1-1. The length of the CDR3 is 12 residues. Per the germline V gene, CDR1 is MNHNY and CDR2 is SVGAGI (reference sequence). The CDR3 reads CASSRILAEAFF.